Below, 27 T cell receptor beta chains from the same sample are listed, as sequenced in a study of blood T cell repertoires in COVID-19. Measured with immunoSEQ multiplex PCR; TCRdb has only the in-frame clones, and not every one. The table shows about 400,000 clones, with more than 85% occurring only once. Material: peripheral blood. The receptors were sampled from a human donor in a cohort sampled during active COVID-19.

The chain carries TRBV19 and TRBJ2-7; 10 nucleotides agree with TRBD2. This CDR3 has 17 residues. The trim removed 4 bases at V and 0 bases at J, leaving 9 bases unmatched. Germline loops: CDR1 LNHDA, CDR2 SQIVND (reference sequence). The CDR3 DNA reads TGTGCCAGTAGTACCTCATCACTAGCGGGGAGCTCCTACGAGCAGTACTTC. Translating it yields CASSTSSLAGSSYEQYF. Full variable domain (remainder filled in from reference TRBV19 and TRBJ2-7): DGGITQSPKYLFRKEGQNVTLSCEQNLNHDAMYWYRQDPGQGLRLIYYSQIVNDFQKGDIAEGYSVSREKKESFPLTVTSAQKNPTAFYLCASSTSSLAGSSYEQYFGPGTRLTVT.

V gene TRBV18 combines with J gene TRBJ2-7; a possible D gene is TRBD2 (6 bases). Germline lookup yields CDR1 KGHSH and CDR2 LQKENI. The V end lost 2 bases, the J end lost 3 bases, and 14 bases lay between the germline ends. This CDR3 is built from 15 residues. The CDR3 reads CASSPTGAESYEQYF. The CDR3 DNA follows: TGTGCCAGCTCACCAACGGGAGCAGAGAGCTACGAGCAGTACTTC.

The chain's CDR3 is CASSVASGRGSGTGELFF. Here the CDR3 DNA reads TGTGCCAGCAGCGTGGCTAGCGGGAGGGGATCAGGCACCGGGGAGCTGTTTTTT. The rearrangement joins TRBV7-2 to TRBJ2-2; 12 bases line up with TRBD2. Germline trimming cut 5 bases from V and 4 bases from J; bases unmatched to any gene: 11. There are 18 residues in the CDR3. Germline loops: CDR1 SGHTA, CDR2 FQGNSA.

The chain links TRBV28 to TRBJ2-3, with a weak D call TRBD2 (5 bases). The CDR3 has 14 amino acids. Germline V gene sequence: CDR1 MDHEN, CDR2 SYDVKM. V shed 6 bases and J shed 0 bases, with 10 bases lying between them. CDR3 region: CASSPRVSTDTQYF. DNA for the CDR3: TGTGCCAGCAGCCCGCGGGTTAGCACAGATACGCAGTATTTT.

The chain employs TRBV19 and TRBJ2-6, with a weak D call TRBD1 (6 bases). V lost 4 bases and J 2 bases, leaving 12 bases between the germline ends. The CDR3 sequence is 16 residues long. In germline, CDR1 is LNHDA, CDR2 SQIVND (reference sequence). The CDR3 loop is CASSRLQGTGANVLTF. CDR3 sequence (DNA): TGTGCCAGTAGTAGACTACAGGGTACTGGGGCCAACGTCCTGACTTTC.

This chain links TRBV9 with TRBJ2-5; 12 nucleotides align to TRBD2. The germline V gene has CDR1 SGDLS and CDR2 YYNGEE. The trim removed 2 bases at V and 5 bases at J, leaving 13 bases unmatched. The CDR3 totals 18 residues. CDR3 amino acids: CASSVGTSGRLGLETQYF. CDR3 in DNA: TGTGCCAGCAGCGTTGGGACTAGCGGGCGCTTGGGGTTGGAGACCCAGTACTTC.

V gene TRBV4-2 combines with J gene TRBJ2-7; no clear D gene. The CDR3 is 15 residues long. Germline V gene lookup returns CDR1 LGHNA and CDR2 YNFKEQ. The ends were cut back, 0 bases at V and 1 base at J, with 10 bases in the middle. CDR3 DNA: TGTGCCAGCAGCCAAGACGGGTCAATATCCTACGAGCAGTACTTC. Its translation: CASSQDGSISYEQYF.

The rearrangement links TRBV19 to TRBJ2-1, with D unresolved. Germline V gives CDR1 LNHDA, CDR2 SQIVND (reference sequence). CDR3 length: 11 amino acids. Trimming took off 6 bases at V and 4 bases at J, with 4 bases between the two ends. CDR3 nucleotides: TGTGCCAGTAGCGTTTACAATGAGCAGTTCTTC. This sequence encodes CASSVYNEQFF.

This chain links TRBV30 with TRBJ1-1, with 7 bases lining up with TRBD1. The CDR3 runs 15 residues. The junction had 9 bases not matched to a gene; V was cut back by 4 bases and J by 1 base. From germline, CDR1 is GTSNPN and CDR2 SVGIG (reference sequence). The CDR3 DNA is TGTGCCTGGAAAGGGGACAGATTACCGAACACTGAAGCTTTCTTT. It encodes CAWKGDRLPNTEAFF.

The chain links TRBV11-3 to TRBJ2-7; D perhaps matches TRBD1 (6 bases). V lost 0 bases and J lost 7, with 10 bases in between. The CDR3 spans 13 residues. Germline loops: CDR1 SGHNT, CDR2 YENEEA. The CDR3 DNA reads TGTGCCAGCAGCTTAGACTGGCAGGGGGAGCAGTACTTC. This gives the protein CASSLDWQGEQYF.

V usage is TRBV6-6 and J usage is TRBJ1-3, with D possibly TRBD1 on 5 matching bases. Germline V lookup: CDR1 MNHNY, CDR2 SVGAGI (reference sequence). Between the trimmed V and J ends, which lost 6 bases and 0 bases, there was a span of 9 bases. There are 14 residues in the CDR3. In nucleotides, the CDR3 is TGTGCCAGCAGGGGGCCGCTCTCTGGAAACACCATATATTTT. Residues: CASRGPLSGNTIYF.

Note on this clone: Other DNA variants within this sample encode the same CDR3. The chain links TRBV18 to TRBJ2-1; a weak D match, TRBD2 (7 bases). Deletions cut 2 bases from V and 1 base from J, with 12 bases between. There are 16 residues in the CDR3. Looked up from germline, CDR1 is KGHSH and CDR2 is LQKENI. In DNA, the CDR3 is TGTGCCAGCTCACCAAGGGGGGGTAGTTCCTACAATGAGCAGTTCTTC. As protein: CASSPRGGSSYNEQFF.

Turning to this clone: Different DNA sequences within this sample yield the same CDR3. The rearrangement links TRBV6-5 to TRBJ2-3; perhaps TRBD2 as D (6 bases). Germline CDR1 and CDR2: MNHEY and SVGAGI. Trimming cost V 0 bases and J 0 bases, with 7 bases left between them. The CDR3 length is 15 residues. Here the CDR3 reads CASSYSSGSTDTQYF. CDR3 nucleotides: TGTGCCAGCAGTTACTCAAGCGGGAGCACAGATACGCAGTATTTT.

As concerns this clone: Different DNA sequences within this sample yield the same CDR3. The chain links TRBV28 to TRBJ2-7, with D uncertain. CDR1 is MDHEN and CDR2 is SYDVKM in the germline V gene. The V gene lost 3 bases and the J gene lost 2 bases, with 8 bases spanning the gap. The length of the CDR3 is 13 residues. The CDR3 DNA follows: TGTGCCAGCAGTTTCGCAGGAACCTACGAGCAGTACTTC. As protein: CASSFAGTYEQYF.

The rearrangement joins TRBV5-5 to TRBJ2-1; tentative D call: TRBD2 (6 bases). Trimming stripped 2 bases from V and 4 bases from J, with 19 bases between. CDR3 length: 17 amino acids. CDR1 is SGHKS and CDR2 is YYEKEE in the germline V gene (reference sequence). CDR3 bases: TGTGCCAGCAGCTTATACTTGGGACTTACCCAATACAATGAGCAGTTCTTC. Amino acid sequence: CASSLYLGLTQYNEQFF.

The V and J genes are TRBV12-5 and TRBJ1-5; 7 bases agree with TRBD1. The CDR3 has 14 residues. V was clipped by 3 bases and J by 6 bases; unmatched bases: 5. Germline CDR1 LGHNT, CDR2 FRNRAP. The CDR3 loop is CASGFVGGFQPQHF. CDR3 coding DNA: TGTGCTAGTGGTTTTGTAGGGGGCTTTCAGCCCCAGCATTTT.

This clone has just one count. The chain carries TRBV7-9 and TRBJ1-5, with 10 bases matching TRBD1. The CDR3 runs to 15 residues. Trimming cost V 3 bases and J 5 bases; bases outside gene matches: 4. The germline V gene has CDR1 SEHNR and CDR2 FQNEAQ (reference sequence). The CDR3 loop is CASSLGGTGDQPQHF. The DNA of the CDR3 is TGTGCCAGCAGCTTGGGGGGGACAGGGGATCAGCCCCAGCATTTT. The full variable domain, completed using reference TRBV7-9 and TRBJ1-5, is DTGVSQNPRHKITKRGQNVTFRCDPISEHNRLYWYRQTLGQGPEFLTYFQNEAQLEKSRLLSDRFSAERPKGSFSTLEIQRTEQGDSAMYLCASSLGGTGDQPQHFGDGTRLSIL.

V gene TRBV7-9 combines with J gene TRBJ2-1; weak D call: TRBD1 (6 bases). The CDR3 has 16 residues. The germline CDR1 and CDR2 sequences are SEHNR and FQNEAQ (reference sequence). The V and J ends lost 3 bases and 6 bases respectively, with 18 bases between them. CDR3 sequence: CASSFITGLVSNEQFF. CDR3 coding DNA: TGTGCCAGCAGCTTTATTACAGGGTTGGTTAGCAATGAGCAGTTCTTC.

This clone has a single count. The chain links TRBV19 to TRBJ2-2; perhaps TRBD2 as D (6 bases). Per the germline V gene, CDR1 is LNHDA and CDR2 is SQIVND (reference sequence). V was cut by 1 base and J by 8 bases, with 17 bases left in between. The CDR3 has 16 amino acids. The chain's CDR3 is CASSIGGDLTQGELFF. CDR3 bases: TGTGCCAGTAGTATAGGGGGGGACCTGACCCAGGGGGAGCTGTTTTTT.

This chain links TRBV5-1 with TRBJ1-3; possibly TRBD1 for D (6 bases). The germline CDR1 and CDR2 sequences are SGHRS and YFSETQ. This CDR3 region has 16 residues. V lost 4 bases and J 0 bases, leaving 14 bases between the germline ends. CDR3 amino acids: CASSPEGVRSGNTIYF. For the CDR3, the DNA is TGCGCCAGCAGCCCCGAGGGGGTCCGCTCTGGAAACACCATATATTTT. The entire variable domain, with the rest obtained from reference TRBV5-1 and TRBJ1-3, is as follows: KAGVTQTPRYLIKTRGQQVTLSCSPISGHRSVSWYQQTPGQGLQFLFEYFSETQRNKGNFPGRFSGRQFSNSRSEMNVSTLELGDSALYLCASSPEGVRSGNTIYFGEGSWLTVV.

This chain joins TRBV15 and TRBJ1-5, with no clear D. CDR3 size: 15 residues. Trimming took off 0 bases at V and 6 bases at J, with 12 bases between the two ends. Per the germline V gene, CDR1 is LNHNV and CDR2 is YYDKDF (reference sequence). CDR3 bases: TGTGCCACCAGCAGAGATCCGGGAGTTACTCAGCCCCAGCATTTT. Amino acids: CATSRDPGVTQPQHF. The full variable domain, its missing parts supplied by reference TRBV15 and TRBJ1-5, is DAMVIQNPRYQVTQFGKPVTLSCSQTLNHNVMYWYQQKSSQAPKLLFHYYDKDFNNEADTPDNFQSRRPNTSFCFLDIRSPGLGDTAMYLCATSRDPGVTQPQHFGDGTRLSIL.

This chain connects TRBV12-3 or TRBV12-4 to TRBJ1-2, with TRBD1 matching 8 bases. This CDR3 has 13 amino acids. V lost 3 bases and J lost 8; bases outside the gene matches: 5. The CDR3 coding sequence is TGTGCCAGCAGTTTGACAGGGGTAGAGGGCTACACCTTC. As protein: CASSLTGVEGYTF.

V usage is TRBV5-1 and J usage is TRBJ1-2; the D gene is possibly TRBD1 (5 bases). The CDR3 runs 13 residues. The V gene lost 0 bases and the J gene lost 6 bases, with 9 bases spanning the gap. Germline CDR1 SGHRS, CDR2 YFSETQ. The CDR3 DNA follows: TGCGCCAGCAGCTTGGTCTCAGGGAATGGCTACACCTTC. The encoded protein is CASSLVSGNGYTF. The full variable domain, its missing parts supplied by reference TRBV5-1 and TRBJ1-2, is KAGVTQTPRYLIKTRGQQVTLSCSPISGHRSVSWYQQTPGQGLQFLFEYFSETQRNKGNFPGRFSGRQFSNSRSEMNVSTLELGDSALYLCASSLVSGNGYTFGSGTRLTVV.

The chain employs TRBV6-5 and TRBJ2-7; D might be TRBD2 (6 bases). From germline, CDR1 is MNHEY and CDR2 SVGAGI. Trimming removed 2 bases at V and 2 bases at J, with 7 bases between. The length of the CDR3 is 13 residues. The CDR3 DNA reads TGTGCCAGCAGTTACAGCGGGCCCTACGAGCAGTACTTC. Residues: CASSYSGPYEQYF.

This clone showed up just once. The chain combines TRBV6-5 with TRBJ1-1; possibly TRBD1 for D (5 bases). V was cut by 3 bases and J by 5 bases, with 16 bases left in between. This CDR3 spans 15 amino acids. The germline V gene encodes CDR1 MNHEY and CDR2 SVGAGI. CDR3 coding DNA: TGTGCCAGCAGTTATATAGGGGCGCCGAGGACTGAAGCTTTCTTT. Translated, it gives CASSYIGAPRTEAFF.

The genes are TRBV19 and TRBJ1-2; no definite D call. Per the germline V gene, CDR1 is LNHDA and CDR2 is SQIVND (reference sequence). The ends were cut back, 4 bases at V and 8 bases at J, with 20 bases in the middle. CDR3 size: 15 residues. The CDR3 loop reads CASSTILGAQRGYTF. In DNA form, the CDR3 reads TGTGCCAGTAGTACCATATTGGGAGCCCAGCGAGGCTACACCTTC.

This chain links TRBV7-2 with TRBJ2-1; D unclear. This CDR3 has 15 residues. The germline V and J ends were trimmed by 3 bases and 1 base, with 10 bases remaining between them. Germline V lookup: CDR1 SGHTA, CDR2 FQGNSA. This CDR3 reads CASSLAEFSYNEQFF. The CDR3 DNA reads TGTGCCAGCAGCTTGGCGGAGTTTTCCTACAATGAGCAGTTCTTC.